Following are 5 T cell receptor beta chains from one sample sequenced in a study of memory CD4+ T cells and cytomegalovirus serostatus. Profiling relied on immunoSEQ multiplex PCR, and the TCRdb table lists in-frame clones only, not all of them. Here the sample spans under 55,000 clones, roughly 80% being singletons. The sort gate was single viable CD3+CD4+CD8-CD45RO+ cells for memory CD4+ T cells. The sequencing input was memory CD4+ T cells from blood. The receptors come from an adult in good health and CMV-seronegative.

This clone appeared a few times. This rearrangement joins TRBV4-1 to TRBJ2-7, with 11 nucleotides matching TRBD2. Trimming removed 4 bases from V and 5 bases from J; junction bases left unmatched: 7. CDR3 length: 15 residues. CDR1 and CDR2 (germline): MGHRA, YSYEKL. CDR3: CASSLTTSGSNEQYF. DNA for the CDR3: TGCGCCAGCAGCCTAACCACTAGCGGGAGTAACGAGCAGTACTTC.

This rearrangement joins TRBV21-1 to TRBJ1-1. TRBV21-1 is noted as a pseudogene. This CDR3 spans 16 amino acids. CDR3 in amino acids: CASSKALRAANTEAFF. DNA for the CDR3: TGTGCCAGCAGCAAAGCGCTAAGGGCGGCGAACACTGAAGCTTTCTTT.

The chain recombines TRBV30 with TRBJ1-1, with D unresolved. The CDR3 runs to 13 residues. Germline V CDR1 and CDR2: GTSNPN, SVGIG (reference sequence). The V end lost 1 base, the J end lost 4 bases, and 10 bases lay between the germline ends. The CDR3 loop reads CAWSARVSTEAFF. CDR3 sequence (DNA): TGTGCCTGGAGTGCTCGTGTGAGCACTGAAGCTTTCTTT.

The chain has TRBV7-2 and TRBJ2-2; D is perhaps TRBD1 (7 bases). From germline, CDR1 is SGHTA and CDR2 FQGNSA. CDR3 size: 17 residues. Trimming stripped 5 bases from V and 1 base from J, with 17 bases between. The CDR3: CASSLGSGQVNTGELFF. CDR3 in DNA: TGTGCCAGCAGCCTAGGTAGCGGACAGGTGAACACCGGGGAGCTGTTTTTT. Supplemented by reference TRBV7-2 and TRBJ2-2, the full variable domain reads GAGVSQSPSNKVTEKGKDVELRCDPISGHTALYWYRQSLGQGLEFLIYFQGNSAPDKSGLPSDRFSAERTGGSVSTLTIQRTQQEDSAVYLCASSLGSGQVNTGELFFGEGSRLTVL.

This chain uses TRBV21-1 with TRBJ2-7; whether TRBD2, the table's D call, matches the DNA was not checked. TRBV21-1 is listed as a pseudogene. The CDR3 runs 14 residues. The CDR3 here is CAGNPRGQTAWQYF. CDR3 nucleotides: TGTGCCGGCAACCCGCGGGGGCAGACAGCCTGGCAGTACTTC.